This TCR beta chain was recovered during a study of blood T cell repertoires in COVID-19. Germline V CDR1 and CDR2: SGDLS, YYNGEE. The CDR3 runs 15 residues. With 4 bases clipped from V and 6 bases from J, the junction kept 12 bases outside the gene matches. The table came from immunoSEQ multiplex PCR; TCRdb's copy has only in-frame clones and leaves some out. The sample lists around 80,000 clones, about four fifths occurring once. This sequence was found in a human donor in a cohort sampled during active COVID-19. The material sequenced was peripheral blood. The chain has TRBV9 and TRBJ2-7; TRBD1 agrees at 8 bases. Here the CDR3 DNA reads TGTGCCAGCAGCACCCGGACAGGGAGCCCCCTCGAGCAGTACTTC. It codes for CASSTRTGSPLEQYF.